The 10 T cell receptor beta chains in this list originate from one sample, sequenced in a study of T cell repertoires in cytomegalovirus infection. One entry per CDR3 protein, called by TCRdb with MiXCR from the reads. The sample has hundreds of thousands of distinct CDR3 sequences, roughly 9.3% seen once. The material sequenced was PBMCs. The source of these receptors is a human donor in good health (CMV status not recorded). Some clones in this sample may be carry-over from other donors' samples.

The CDR3 spells CASSRDQSTDTQYF. The CDR3 DNA is TGTGCCAGCAGTCGGGACCAGAGCACAGATACGCAGTATTTT. The chain recombines TRBV2 with TRBJ2-3, with D perhaps matching TRBD1 or TRBD2 (5 bases each). The CDR3 spans 14 residues. V gave up 5 bases and J gave up 0 bases, with 9 bases separating them. Per the germline V gene, CDR1 is SNHLY and CDR2 is FYNNEI. The variable domain in full, with the rest retrieved from reference TRBV2 and TRBJ2-3, is EPEVTQTPSHQVTQMGQEVILRCVPISNHLYFYWYRQILGQKVEFLVSFYNNEISEKSEIFDDQFSVERPDGSNFTLKIRSTKLEDSAMYFCASSRDQSTDTQYFGPGTRLTVL.

This clonotype has ten or more counts. V is TRBV7-9 and J is TRBJ2-1, with D perhaps TRBD1 or TRBD2 (6 bases each). The CDR3 spans 18 residues. Trimming took 0 bases from V and 9 from J, leaving 24 bases between them. Per germline, CDR1 SEHNR and CDR2 FQNEAQ (reference sequence). The CDR3 nucleotides read TGTGCCAGCAGCTTAGCTACGGGGGCAGGGGTCGCGAGGGGTGAGCAGTTCTTC. Protein sequence: CASSLATGAGVARGEQFF.

In this sample, this clonotype turned up many times. This rearrangement joins TRBV20-1 to TRBJ2-3; TRBD2 is a possible D gene (6 bases). CDR3 length equals 14 residues. CDR1 and CDR2 (germline): DFQATT, SNEGSKA (reference sequence). V lost 5 bases to trimming and J lost 2 bases, with 14 bases between them. The CDR3 region is CSAYAGSSTDTQYF. CDR3 sequence (DNA): TGCAGTGCTTACGCGGGGTCCTCCACAGATACGCAGTATTTT.

This clonotype appeared many times. J is TRBJ1-2 and V is TRBV6-5, with D unclear. The germline CDR1 and CDR2 sequences are MNHEY and SVGAGI. The V end lost 6 bases, the J end lost 3 bases, and 11 bases lay between the germline ends. This CDR3 is built from 13 residues. The chain's CDR3 is CASSPFIYYGYTF. DNA of the CDR3: TGTGCCAGCAGCCCCTTTATCTACTATGGCTACACCTTC.

This rearrangement joins TRBV25-1 to TRBJ2-5; D might be TRBD2 (6 bases). The germline V gene has CDR1 MGHDK and CDR2 SYGVNS. The CDR3 has 15 amino acids. Deletions cut 4 bases from V and 4 bases from J, with 16 bases between. CDR3 residues: CASSGGGGAAETQYF. CDR3 sequence (DNA): TGTGCCAGCAGTGGAGGCGGAGGGGCGGCAGAGACCCAGTACTTC. The full variable domain, completed using reference TRBV25-1 and TRBJ2-5, is EADIYQTPRYLVIGTGKKITLECSQTMGHDKMYWYQQDPGMELHLIHYSYGVNSTEKGDLSSESTVSRIRTEHFPLTLESARPSHTSQYLCASSGGGGAAETQYFGPGTRLLVL.

Many counts were recorded for this clonotype. This chain links TRBV5-6 with TRBJ2-7; D is perhaps TRBD1 (5 bases). CDR3 length: 16 residues. The V gene lost 0 bases and the J gene lost 3 bases, with 16 bases spanning the gap. CDR1 and CDR2 from the germline V gene are SGHDT and YYEEEE. The CDR3 DNA sequence: TGTGCCAGCAGCTTGGCCAGAAGGAAGGGGCTCTACGAGCAGTACGTC. Translation gives CASSLARRKGLYEQYV.

This clonotype was observed many times. V gene TRBV2 combines with J gene TRBJ1-5; D is possibly TRBD1 (5 bases). Germline CDR1 SNHLY, CDR2 FYNNEI. Trimming took off 0 bases at V and 3 bases at J, with 9 bases between the two ends. The CDR3 length is 15 residues. The CDR3, as DNA: TGTGCCAGCAGTGAAGCGCGGGGGTACAATCAGCCCCAGCATTTT. This sequence encodes CASSEARGYNQPQHF. Together with reference TRBV2 and TRBJ1-5, the CDR3 gives the full variable domain: EPEVTQTPSHQVTQMGQEVILRCVPISNHLYFYWYRQILGQKVEFLVSFYNNEISEKSEIFDDQFSVERPDGSNFTLKIRSTKLEDSAMYFCASSEARGYNQPQHFGDGTRLSIL.

This clonotype was detected ten times or more. The rearrangement joins TRBV6-1 to TRBJ2-7, with a weak D call TRBD1 (6 bases). The V gene lost 4 bases and the J gene lost 3 bases, with 10 bases spanning the gap. Germline V gene lookup returns CDR1 MNHNS and CDR2 SASEGT. The CDR3 totals 13 residues. CDR3 nucleotide sequence: TGTGCCAGCAGTGGTTGGGACAACTACGAGCAGTACGTC. The encoded protein is CASSGWDNYEQYV.

V and J are TRBV29-1 and TRBJ2-5, with 11 nucleotides matching TRBD2. Germline-derived CDR1 and CDR2 are SQVTM and ANQGSEA. The CDR3 covers 13 residues. The V and J ends lost 8 bases and 7 bases, in that order; junction bases with no gene match: 9. CDR3 region: CSWSTSGGGTQYF. The CDR3 region has the DNA TGCAGCTGGTCAACTAGCGGGGGAGGGACCCAGTACTTC.

In this sample, this clonotype turned up many times. The chain links TRBV24-1 to TRBJ2-1; D is ambiguous. The CDR3 consists of 11 residues. Germline CDR1 is KGHDR and CDR2 is SFDVKD. V lost 0 bases to trimming and J lost 10 bases, with 3 bases between them. The CDR3 loop reads CATSDLREQFF. In nucleotides, the CDR3 is TGTGCCACCAGTGATTTGCGGGAGCAGTTCTTC.